Detailed here is one T cell receptor beta chain. This entry belongs to a study of molecular identifiers for immune sequencing clone quantification. A single record per CDR3 protein comes from TCRdb applying MiXCR to the PCR reads. Of around 320,000 distinct CDR3 sequences detected, roughly a quarter appear once; the ten largest clones hold approximately 0.74%. Naive CD8 T cells, phenotype CD8+CD4-CCR7+CD45RA+, were sorted. The TCR originated in a human donor in good health. Some libraries in this study had Jurkat cell RNA spiked in. Input material: naive CD8+ T cells from blood, with Jurkat cell RNA spiked in. Subset defined: FACS-sorted CD8+CD4-CCR7+CD45RA+ naive T cells.

The DNA for the CDR3 is TGTGCCAGCAGTGAAATCGTCGCAGACACAGATACGCAGTATTTT. Protein product: CASSEIVADTDTQYF. The chain combines TRBV6-1 with TRBJ2-3, with unresolved D. Trimming shortened V by 2 bases and J by 2 bases, and 11 bases separated the two germline ends. Per the germline V gene, CDR1 is MNHNS and CDR2 is SASEGT. The CDR3 runs 15 residues.